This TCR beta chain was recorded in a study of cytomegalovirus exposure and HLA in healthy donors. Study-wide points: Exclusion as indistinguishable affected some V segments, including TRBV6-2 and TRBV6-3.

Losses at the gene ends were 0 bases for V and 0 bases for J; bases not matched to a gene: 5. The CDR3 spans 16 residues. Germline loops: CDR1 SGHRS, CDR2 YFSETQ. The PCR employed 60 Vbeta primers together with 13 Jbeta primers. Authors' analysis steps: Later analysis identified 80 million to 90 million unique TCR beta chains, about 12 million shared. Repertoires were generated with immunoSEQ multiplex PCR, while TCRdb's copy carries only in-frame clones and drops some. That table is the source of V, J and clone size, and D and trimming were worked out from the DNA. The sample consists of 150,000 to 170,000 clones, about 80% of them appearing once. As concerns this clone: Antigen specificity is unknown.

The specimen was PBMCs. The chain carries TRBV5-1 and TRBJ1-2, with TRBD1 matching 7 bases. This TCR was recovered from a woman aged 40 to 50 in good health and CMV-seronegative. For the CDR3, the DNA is TGCGCCAGCAGCTTGGGGGACAGAGTCACTAACTATGGCTACACCTTC. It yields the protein CASSLGDRVTNYGYTF.